This is a list of T cell receptor beta chains from one sample in a study of blood T cell repertoires in COVID-19. The assay was immunoSEQ multiplex PCR, and TCRdb's table has in-frame clones only and misses some. The sample comprises around 150,000 clones, approximately 80% of which are singletons, and around 8.1% rests with the top ten. Sequences were obtained from peripheral blood. The receptor set was obtained from a man aged 55 to 70 with acute or convalescent COVID-19. CDR3s include the opening cysteine and the closing phenylalanine or tryptophan. The D gene is left open where the match is weak. Some rows have no size entry. The others give once, few or many, or a class for an expanded clone.

>TRBV6-5|TRBD1|-|TRBJ1-1
TGTGCCAGCAGTTACTCGATACAGGGGCTCTCTGAAGCTTTCTTT
CASSYSIQGLSEAFF
>TRBV5-4|-|-|TRBJ1-5
TGTGCCAGCAGCTTCGACAGGTTGTCGGAGCCCCAGCATTTT
CASSFDRLSEPQHF
>TRBV2|TRBD2|-|TRBJ2-7
TGTGCCACCGAGACTAGCGGGGATTACGAGCAGTACTTC
CATETSGDYEQYF
>TRBV7-2|-|-|TRBJ2-1
TGTGCCAGCAGCTGGCAGGGGTACAATGAGCAGTTCTTC
CASSWQGYNEQFF
>TRBV28|TRBD1|-|TRBJ1-5
TGTGCCAGCACCCGGGACAGGGGGGTGAGGAGCAATCAGCCCCAGCATTTT
CASTRDRGVRSNQPQHF
>TRBV6-5|TRBD1|-|TRBJ1-3
TGTGCCAGCAGGATAACAGGGGGCGCAGGAAACACCATATATTTT
CASRITGGAGNTIYF
>TRBV7-3|TRBD2|-|TRBJ2-7
TGTGCCAGCAGCTTCTCAGCGGGGGGTGCGTACGAGCAGTACTTC
CASSFSAGGAYEQYF
>TRBV10-1|-|few|TRBJ2-7
TGCGCCAGCTCACGGGACTCCCGGGGGGAGCAGTACTTC
CASSRDSRGEQYF
>TRBV7-6|TRBD2|-|TRBJ2-1
TGTGCCAGCAGCTTAGCAGGACTAGCGGGGGGGTACTACAATGAGCAGTTCTTC
CASSLAGLAGGYYNEQFF
>TRBV5-1|TRBD2|-|TRBJ2-3
TGCGCCCGCCGGGGGGCGGGGGGCCTCACAGATACGCAGTATTTT
CARRGAGGLTDTQYF
>TRBV5-4|-|-|TRBJ2-5
TGTGCCAGCAGCTTGGTATCCCGGGGCCAAGAGACCCAGTACTTC
CASSLVSRGQETQYF
>TRBV10-3|TRBD1|-|TRBJ1-2
TGTGCCATCAGTGAGGTGGACAGGGAACACTATGGCTACACCTTC
CAISEVDREHYGYTF
>TRBV19|-|-|TRBJ2-2
TGTGCCAGTAGTCTGACAGCGAACACCGGGGAGCTGTTTTTT
CASSLTANTGELFF
>TRBV5-1|TRBD1|many|TRBJ1-2
TGCGCCAGCAGATTGGGACAGGGAACCTACACCTTC
CASRLGQGTYTF
>TRBV28|TRBD1|once|TRBJ2-1
TGTGCCAGCAGTGTAACGGGACAGGGGAGGTTCAATGAGCAGTTCTTC
CASSVTGQGRFNEQFF
>TRBV7-2|TRBD2|-|TRBJ2-1
TGTGCCACCGGACGGGGGGTTTACAATGAGCAGTTCTTC
CATGRGVYNEQFF
>TRBV9|TRBD2|few|TRBJ2-7
TGTGCCAGCAGCGTAGGGGGAGGGAGCCCCTACGAGCAGTACTTC
CASSVGGGSPYEQYF
>TRBV12-3/TRBV12-4|-|-|TRBJ2-5
TGTGCCAGCAGCTATGGACACAAAGAGACCCAGTACTTC
CASSYGHKETQYF
>TRBV24-1|-|-|TRBJ2-7
TGTGCCACCAGTGAACAGGGATATGGAGAGCAGTACTTC
CATSEQGYGEQYF
>TRBV2|-|few|TRBJ1-1
TGTGCCAGCAGTGTTCAATACATGAACACTGAAGCTTTCTTT
CASSVQYMNTEAFF
>TRBV7-7|TRBD2|-|TRBJ2-3
TGTGCCAGCAGCCCCACACTAGCGGTTGGCACAGATACGCAGTATTTT
CASSPTLAVGTDTQYF
>TRBV12-3/TRBV12-4|-|-|TRBJ2-7
TGTGCCAGCAGTTTTGACTCCCATAGGTACTTC
CASSFDSHRYF
>TRBV14|TRBD1|-|TRBJ1-3
TGTGCCAGCAGCCGGTTCTATGACAGGGGGTCTGGAAACACCATATATTTT
CASSRFYDRGSGNTIYF
>TRBV21-1|-|-|TRBJ2-7
TGTGCCAGCACCGCAAATCGCGGGGGGGTCCACGAGCAGTACTTC
CASTANRGGVHEQYF
>TRBV6-5|TRBD1|-|TRBJ1-5
TGTGCCAGCAGTAACGGGGCAGGGGGCCGACAGCCCCAGCATTTT
CASSNGAGGRQPQHF
>TRBV7-3|-|-|TRBJ2-1
TGTGCCAGCAGCTCCGGGATGGCGGATGAGCAGTTCTTC
CASSSGMADEQFF
>TRBV6-2/TRBV6-3|-|-|TRBJ1-1
TGTGCCAGCAGTTACTTCGACACCCTAAACACTGAAGCTTTCTTT
CASSYFDTLNTEAFF
>TRBV30|-|-|TRBJ1-2
TGTGCCTGGAGTGTACCAGGGTCAGGAGGCTACACCTTC
CAWSVPGSGGYTF